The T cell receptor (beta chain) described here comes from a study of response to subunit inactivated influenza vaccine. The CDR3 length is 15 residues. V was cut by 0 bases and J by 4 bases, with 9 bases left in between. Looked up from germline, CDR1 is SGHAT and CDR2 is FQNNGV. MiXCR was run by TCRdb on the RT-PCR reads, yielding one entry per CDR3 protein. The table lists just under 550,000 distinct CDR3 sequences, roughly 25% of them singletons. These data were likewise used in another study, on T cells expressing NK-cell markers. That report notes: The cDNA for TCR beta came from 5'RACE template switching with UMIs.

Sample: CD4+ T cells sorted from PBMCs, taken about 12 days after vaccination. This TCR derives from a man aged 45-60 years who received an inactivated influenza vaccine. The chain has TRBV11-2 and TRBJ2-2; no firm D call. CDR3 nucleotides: TGTGCCAGCAGCTTAGAGCTCGTGAGCACCGGGGAGCTGTTTTTT. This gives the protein CASSLELVSTGELFF.